The 19 T cell receptor beta chains reported below all come from one sample, sequenced in a study of somatic mutations in cytotoxic T cells in rheumatoid arthritis. Data came from immunoSEQ multiplex PCR; TCRdb stores just in-frame clones and leaves some out. The repertoire includes about 15,000 clones, 72% of them detected once, and more than 9% sits in the top ten. The sequenced sample was CD8+ T cells sorted from blood. The receptors here all came from an adult with rheumatoid arthritis.

The chain employs TRBV5-1 and TRBJ2-1; 8 bases match TRBD2. Germline CDR1 reads SGHRS; CDR2 reads YFSETQ. Germline trimming cut 3 bases from V and 4 bases from J; bases unmatched to any gene: 6. This CDR3 is 15 amino acids long. The CDR3 region is CASSSTRGVYNEQFF. The CDR3 region has the DNA TGCGCCAGCAGCTCGACGCGGGGGGTGTACAATGAGCAGTTCTTC. Filled out from reference TRBV5-1 and TRBJ2-1, the complete variable domain reads KAGVTQTPRYLIKTRGQQVTLSCSPISGHRSVSWYQQTPGQGLQFLFEYFSETQRNKGNFPGRFSGRQFSNSRSEMNVSTLELGDSALYLCASSSTRGVYNEQFFGPGTRLTVL.

CDR3 residues: CATSPRGEGQPQHF. The CDR3 DNA is TGTGCCACCAGCCCCAGGGGTGAGGGTCAGCCCCAGCATTTT. V and J are TRBV15 and TRBJ1-5; D possibly corresponds to TRBD1 (6 bases). V lost 5 bases and J 6 bases, leaving 14 bases between the germline ends. CDR1 LNHNV and CDR2 YYDKDF come from the germline V gene (reference sequence). The CDR3 is 14 residues long.

The rearrangement uses TRBV5-6 and TRBJ1-2, with a possible D match to TRBD1 (5 bases). V lost 4 bases and J lost 6, with 16 bases in between. In germline, CDR1 is SGHDT, CDR2 YYEEEE. The CDR3 covers 14 residues. The CDR3 here is CASSPGAGGHGYTF. Here the CDR3 DNA reads TGTGCCAGCAGCCCCGGGGCAGGCGGTCATGGCTACACCTTC. Full variable domain (rest looked up from reference TRBV5-6 and TRBJ1-2): DAGVTQSPTHLIKTRGQQVTLRCSPKSGHDTVSWYQQALGQGPQFIFQYYEEEERQRGNFPDRFSGHQFPNYSSELNVNALLLGDSALYLCASSPGAGGHGYTFGSGTRLTVV.

The rearrangement links TRBV27 to TRBJ1-4, with TRBD1 as a possible D gene (6 bases). Germline assignment: CDR1 MNHEY and CDR2 SMNVEV (reference sequence). The CDR3 is 14 residues long. V lost 5 bases and J 8 bases, leaving 15 bases between the germline ends. The CDR3 DNA is TGTGCCAGCAGTCCCCGGGACATACGGGAAAAACTGTTTTTT. This gives the protein CASSPRDIREKLFF.

The rearrangement links TRBV7-2 to TRBJ1-6; possibly TRBD1 for D (5 bases). The length of the CDR3 is 15 residues. The germline V gene encodes CDR1 SGHTA and CDR2 FQGNSA. V gave up 6 bases and J gave up 0 bases, with 9 bases separating them. CDR3 loop: CASRGGASYNSPLHF. The CDR3 DNA is TGTGCCAGCAGAGGAGGGGCCTCCTATAATTCACCCCTCCACTTT.

The chain combines TRBV27 with TRBJ1-2, with D tentatively TRBD1 (6 bases). Trimming left V 5 bases short and J 8 bases short, with 18 bases between. The CDR3 length is 14 residues. CDR1 is MNHEY and CDR2 is SMNVEV in the germline V gene (reference sequence). CDR3 in DNA: TGTGCCAGCAGTCCTTATTGGGGGGGCGGCGGCTACACCTTC. This codes for CASSPYWGGGGYTF.

This clone is medium-sized in the sample. V gene TRBV28 combines with J gene TRBJ1-1; no definite D call. Trimming pared 3 bases from V and 1 base from J, leaving 9 bases between. This CDR3 is 14 amino acids long. CDR1 is MDHEN and CDR2 is SYDVKM in the germline V gene. CDR3 DNA: TGTGCCAGCAGTTTTGCGGGAGAGAACACTGAAGCTTTCTTT. This encodes CASSFAGENTEAFF.

The chain links TRBV29-1 to TRBJ1-2, with TRBD1 matching 9 bases. The germline V gene has CDR1 SQVTM and CDR2 ANQGSEA. J gave up 4 bases and V 8 bases, and 8 bases lay outside the gene matches. CDR3 length equals 13 residues. CDR3 region: CSTWGQGAYGYTF. The CDR3 bases are TGCAGCACCTGGGGACAGGGTGCCTATGGCTACACCTTC.

This clone has a handful of counts. This chain links TRBV29-1 with TRBJ2-1; D not certain. V was trimmed by 1 base and J by 6 bases, leaving 13 bases between them. Germline V CDR1 and CDR2: SQVTM, ANQGSEA. The CDR3 is 14 residues long. The CDR3 loop reads CSVEGGSPFNEQFF. In nucleotides, the CDR3 is TGCAGCGTTGAAGGGGGTAGCCCCTTCAATGAGCAGTTCTTC.

The genes are TRBV5-5 and TRBJ2-3; D not certain. V was pared by 2 bases and J by 9 bases, with 16 bases between. CDR3 length equals 14 residues. Germline CDR1 reads SGHKS; CDR2 reads YYEKEE (reference sequence). Here the CDR3 DNA reads TGTGCCAGCAGCTTAAATCGGGCCCATTTGACGCAGTATTTT. Protein sequence: CASSLNRAHLTQYF. The whole variable domain, remainder taken from reference TRBV5-5 and TRBJ2-3, is DAGVTQSPTHLIKTRGQQVTLRCSPISGHKSVSWYQQVLGQGPQFIFQYYEKEERGRGNFPDRFSARQFPNYSSELNVNALLLGDSALYLCASSLNRAHLTQYFGPGTRLTVL.

The CDR3 DNA follows: TGTGCCAGCAGCTTAGGGAGACCACAGTTCCTGAACACTGAAGCTTTCTTT. This translates into CASSLGRPQFLNTEAFF. This sequence joins TRBV7-2 and TRBJ1-1; D remains unclear. V lost 1 base and J 0 bases, leaving 15 bases between the germline ends. Germline values: CDR1 SGHTA, CDR2 FQGNSA. This CDR3 comprises 17 residues.

The V gene is TRBV4-3, the J gene TRBJ1-1, with 9 bases matching TRBD1. The CDR3 spans 14 residues. Germline lookup yields CDR1 LGHNA and CDR2 YSLEER. V dropped 5 bases and J dropped 3; count of bases not matched to a gene: 4. The CDR3 coding sequence is TGCGCCAGCAGCTACGGACAGGGGTACACTGAAGCTTTCTTT. This sequence encodes CASSYGQGYTEAFF.

Only a few counts were recorded for this clone. V usage is TRBV27 and J usage is TRBJ2-5; D gene ambiguous. CDR3 size: 12 residues. The V and J ends lost 5 bases and 7 bases respectively, with 11 bases between them. CDR1 is MNHEY, CDR2 SMNVEV, per germline (reference sequence). CDR3 amino acids: CASSAYRGTQYF. CDR3 nucleotide sequence: TGTGCCAGCAGTGCCTATCGCGGGACCCAGTACTTC.

The chain recombines TRBV23-1 with TRBJ1-5, with 7 bases matching TRBD1. TRBV23-1 is reported as an ORF; its role is uncertain. V shed 1 base, J shed 4 bases, and the junction held 25 bases outside the gene matches. The CDR3 spans 22 residues. CDR3 amino acids: CASSQCWEGALELPFWNQPQHF. CDR3 in DNA: TGCGCCAGCAGTCAATGCTGGGAGGGGGCTTTGGAACTCCCTTTTTGGAATCAGCCCCAGCATTTT.

The chain recombines TRBV27 with TRBJ2-2, with D maybe TRBD1 (6 bases). Trimming took off 4 bases at V and 4 bases at J, with 16 bases between the two ends. Germline V gene lookup returns CDR1 MNHEY and CDR2 SMNVEV (reference sequence). The CDR3 runs to 16 residues. In DNA, the CDR3 is TGTGCCAGCAGTTCGTACAGGGAGCCGGTCACCGGGGAGCTGTTTTTT. Translation: CASSSYREPVTGELFF.

This clone was detected only once. This chain links TRBV2 with TRBJ2-1; D uncertain. The CDR3 is made up of 14 amino acids. Germline values: CDR1 SNHLY, CDR2 FYNNEI. Trimming took 8 bases from V and 0 from J, leaving 11 bases between them. The CDR3 bases are TGTGCCAGCGGGCCGGCGTCCTCCTACAATGAGCAGTTCTTC. Amino acids: CASGPASSYNEQFF.

J is TRBJ2-2 and V is TRBV7-9; unclear D gene. Between the trimmed V and J ends, which lost 1 base and 4 bases, there was a span of 13 bases. The CDR3 length is 16 residues. From germline, CDR1 is SEHNR and CDR2 FQNEAQ (reference sequence). The CDR3 region is CASSLEGLGPTGELFF. The CDR3 DNA is TGTGCCAGCAGCTTAGAGGGATTGGGTCCCACCGGGGAGCTGTTTTTT.

The chain recombines TRBV19 with TRBJ1-4, with D hard to call. Germline loops: CDR1 LNHDA, CDR2 SQIVND (reference sequence). V lost 2 bases, J lost 0 bases, and 7 bases lay in between. CDR3 length equals 15 residues. The CDR3 loop is CASSILGTTNEKLFF. CDR3 bases: TGTGCCAGTAGTATATTGGGTACAACTAATGAAAAACTGTTTTTT. Full variable domain (remainder filled in from reference TRBV19 and TRBJ1-4): DGGITQSPKYLFRKEGQNVTLSCEQNLNHDAMYWYRQDPGQGLRLIYYSQIVNDFQKGDIAEGYSVSREKKESFPLTVTSAQKNPTAFYLCASSILGTTNEKLFFGSGTQLSVL.

This clone was detected only a few times. The rearrangement links TRBV29-1 to TRBJ1-1; perhaps TRBD1 as D (6 bases). This CDR3 spans 11 amino acids. The germline V gene encodes CDR1 SQVTM and CDR2 ANQGSEA. Trimming took 4 bases from V and 13 from J, leaving 16 bases between them. CDR3 sequence (DNA): TGCAGCGTTGCCAGGGATCAAGGGGGTTTCTTT. Translation: CSVARDQGGFF.